This section outlines one TCR beta chain sequence together with its context. The sample originates from a study of cytomegalovirus exposure and HLA in healthy donors. The PCR had 60 Vbeta and 13 Jbeta primers. Data came from immunoSEQ multiplex PCR; TCRdb stores just in-frame clones and leaves some out. The sample consists of roughly 90,000 clones, roughly 83% of them appearing once. V gave up 5 bases and J gave up 0 bases; unmatched junction bases: 10. The V gene's germline CDR1 is SEHNR and CDR2 FQNEAQ (reference sequence). The CDR3 is 16 residues long. This clonotype was sampled from a man aged 18 to 35 in good health and CMV-seronegative. The source material was PBMCs. V usage is TRBV7-9 and J usage is TRBJ2-7; TRBD1 aligns across 7 bases. The CDR3 coding sequence is TGTGCCAGCAGCACCCATGGGACAGAGAACTCCTACGAGCAGTACTTC. It encodes CASSTHGTENSYEQYF. Combining the CDR3 with reference TRBV7-9 and TRBJ2-7 gives the whole variable domain DTGVSQNPRHKITKRGQNVTFRCDPISEHNRLYWYRQTLGQGPEFLTYFQNEAQLEKSRLLSDRFSAERPKGSFSTLEIQRTEQGDSAMYLCASSTHGTENSYEQYFGPGTRLTVT.